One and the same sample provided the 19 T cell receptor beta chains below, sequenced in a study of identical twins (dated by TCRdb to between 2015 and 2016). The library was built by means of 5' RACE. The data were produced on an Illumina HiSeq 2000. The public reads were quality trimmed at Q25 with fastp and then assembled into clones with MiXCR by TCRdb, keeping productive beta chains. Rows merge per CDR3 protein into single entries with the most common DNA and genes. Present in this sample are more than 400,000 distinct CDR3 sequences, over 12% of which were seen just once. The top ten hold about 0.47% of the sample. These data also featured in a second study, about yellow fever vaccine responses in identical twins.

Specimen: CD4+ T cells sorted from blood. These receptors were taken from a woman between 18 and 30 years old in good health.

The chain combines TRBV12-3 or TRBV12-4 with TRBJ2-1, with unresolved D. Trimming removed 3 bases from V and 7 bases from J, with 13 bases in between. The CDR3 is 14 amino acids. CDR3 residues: CASSFNLDGNEQFF. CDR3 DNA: TGTGCCAGCAGTTTTAACCTAGATGGAAATGAGCAGTTCTTC.

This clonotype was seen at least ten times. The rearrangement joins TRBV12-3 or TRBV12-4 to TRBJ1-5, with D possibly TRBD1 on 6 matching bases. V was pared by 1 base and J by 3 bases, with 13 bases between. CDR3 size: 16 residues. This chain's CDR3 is CASSLGEGVLNQPQHF. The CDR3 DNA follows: TGTGCCAGCAGTTTAGGGGAGGGGGTTCTCAATCAGCCCCAGCATTTT.

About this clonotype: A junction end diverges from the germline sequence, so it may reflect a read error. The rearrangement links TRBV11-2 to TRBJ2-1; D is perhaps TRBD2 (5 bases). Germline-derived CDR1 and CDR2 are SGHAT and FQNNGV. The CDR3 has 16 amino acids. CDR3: CASSLDAATTYSEQFF. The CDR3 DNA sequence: TGTGCCAGCAGCTTAGATGCTGCGACTACCTACAGTGAGCAGTTCTTC.

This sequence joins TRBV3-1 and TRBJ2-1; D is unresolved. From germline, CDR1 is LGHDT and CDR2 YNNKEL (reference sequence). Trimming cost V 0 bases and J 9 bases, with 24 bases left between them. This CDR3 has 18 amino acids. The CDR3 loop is CASSQDTLAGLQIGEQFF. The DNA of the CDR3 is TGTGCCAGCAGCCAAGACACCCTCGCCGGGCTCCAGATAGGTGAGCAGTTCTTC.

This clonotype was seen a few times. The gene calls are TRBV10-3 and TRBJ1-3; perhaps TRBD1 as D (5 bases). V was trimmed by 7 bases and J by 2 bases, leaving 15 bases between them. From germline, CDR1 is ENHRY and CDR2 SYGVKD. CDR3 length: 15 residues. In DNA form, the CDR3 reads TGTGCCATCACCGACAGTACCAGGGCTGGAAACACCATATATTTT. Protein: CAITDSTRAGNTIYF.

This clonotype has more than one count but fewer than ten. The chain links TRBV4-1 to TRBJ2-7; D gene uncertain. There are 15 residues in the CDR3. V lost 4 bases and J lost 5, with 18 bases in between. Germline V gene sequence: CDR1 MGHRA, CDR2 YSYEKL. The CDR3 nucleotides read TGCGCCAGCAGCCTATCCCGAGGAGAAAGGGACGAGCAGTACTTC. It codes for CASSLSRGERDEQYF.

The CDR3 sequence is CASSSPGVNNEQFF. The CDR3 DNA sequence: TGTGCCAGCAGCTCGCCAGGGGTAAACAATGAGCAGTTCTTC. The chain joins TRBV4-2 to TRBJ2-1; TRBD1 is a possible D gene (6 bases). V lost 5 bases and J 5 bases, leaving 13 bases between the germline ends. CDR1 and CDR2 (germline): LGHNA, YNFKEQ. This CDR3 has 14 residues.

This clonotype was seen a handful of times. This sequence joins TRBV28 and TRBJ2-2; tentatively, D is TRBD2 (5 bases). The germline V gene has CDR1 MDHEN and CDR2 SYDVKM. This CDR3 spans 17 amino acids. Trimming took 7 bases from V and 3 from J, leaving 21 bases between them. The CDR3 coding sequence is TGTGCCAGCAAGCCGCAACGAGGTTTGCGGGACACCGGGGAGCTGTTTTTT. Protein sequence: CASKPQRGLRDTGELFF.

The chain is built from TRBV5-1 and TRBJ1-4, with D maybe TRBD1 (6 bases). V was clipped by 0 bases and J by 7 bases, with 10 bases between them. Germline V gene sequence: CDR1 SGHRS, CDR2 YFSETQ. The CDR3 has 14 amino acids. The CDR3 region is CASSLAQGTEKLFF. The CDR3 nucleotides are TGCGCCAGCAGCTTGGCCCAGGGGACTGAAAAACTGTTTTTT.

CDR3 protein: CASSHRTSGSFNEQFF. DNA for the CDR3: TGTGCCAGCAGCCATAGGACTAGCGGGAGTTTCAATGAGCAGTTCTTC. This rearrangement joins TRBV7-6 to TRBJ2-1; TRBD2 aligns across 13 bases. This CDR3 region has 16 residues. Germline V lookup: CDR1 SGHVS, CDR2 FNYEAQ. The V gene end was trimmed by 5 bases and the J gene end by 6 bases; junction bases not matched to a gene: 7.

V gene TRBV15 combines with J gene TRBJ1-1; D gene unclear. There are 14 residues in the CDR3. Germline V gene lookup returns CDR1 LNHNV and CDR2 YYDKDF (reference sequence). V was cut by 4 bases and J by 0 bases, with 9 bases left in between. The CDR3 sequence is CATSIGRLNTEAFF. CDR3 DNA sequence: TGTGCCACCAGCATAGGACGGCTGAACACTGAAGCTTTCTTT.

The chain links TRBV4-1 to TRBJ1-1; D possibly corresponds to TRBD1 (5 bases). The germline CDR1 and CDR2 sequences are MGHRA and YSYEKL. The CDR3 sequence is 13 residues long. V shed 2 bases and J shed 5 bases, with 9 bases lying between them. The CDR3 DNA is TGCGCCAGCAGCCAACCGACAGCTACTGAAGCTTTCTTT. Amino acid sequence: CASSQPTATEAFF.

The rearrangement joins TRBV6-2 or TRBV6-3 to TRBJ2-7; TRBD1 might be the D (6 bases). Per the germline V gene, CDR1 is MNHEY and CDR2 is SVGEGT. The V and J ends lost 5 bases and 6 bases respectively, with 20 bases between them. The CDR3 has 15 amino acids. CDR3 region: CASSKQGRGVLEQYV. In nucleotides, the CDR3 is TGTGCCAGCAGTAAACAGGGAAGGGGCGTACTCGAGCAGTACGTC.

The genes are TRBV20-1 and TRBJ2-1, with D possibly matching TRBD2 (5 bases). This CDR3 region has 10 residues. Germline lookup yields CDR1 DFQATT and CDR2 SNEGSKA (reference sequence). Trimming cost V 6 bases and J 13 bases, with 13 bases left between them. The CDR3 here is CSAFGVPQFF. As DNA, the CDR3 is TGCAGTGCGTTCGGGGTTCCCCAGTTCTTC.

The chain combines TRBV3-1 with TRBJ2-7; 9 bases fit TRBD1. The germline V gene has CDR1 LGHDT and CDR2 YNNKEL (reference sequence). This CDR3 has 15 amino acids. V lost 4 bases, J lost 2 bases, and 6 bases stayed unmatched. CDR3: CASSLSGQGTYEQYF. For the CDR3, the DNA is TGTGCCAGCAGCCTCTCGGGACAGGGTACCTACGAGCAGTACTTC.

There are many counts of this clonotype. CDR3 in DNA: TGTGCCAGCAGTTTTCAGGATAGCAATCAGCCCCAGCATTTT. This encodes CASSFQDSNQPQHF. V usage is TRBV12-3 or TRBV12-4 and J usage is TRBJ1-5; the D is unclear. V lost 3 bases and J 0 bases, leaving 6 bases between the germline ends. This CDR3 has 14 residues.

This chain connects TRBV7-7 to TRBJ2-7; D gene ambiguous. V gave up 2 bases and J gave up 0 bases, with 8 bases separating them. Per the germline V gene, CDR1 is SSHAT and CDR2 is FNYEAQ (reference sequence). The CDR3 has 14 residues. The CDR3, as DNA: TGTGCCAGCAGCTTAACTGTGGGCTCCTACGAGCAGTACTTC. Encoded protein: CASSLTVGSYEQYF.

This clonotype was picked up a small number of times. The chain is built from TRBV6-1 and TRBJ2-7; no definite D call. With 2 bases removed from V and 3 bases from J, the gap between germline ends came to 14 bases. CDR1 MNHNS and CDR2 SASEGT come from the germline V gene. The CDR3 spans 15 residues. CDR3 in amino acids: CASSERAKAYYEQYV. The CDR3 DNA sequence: TGTGCCAGCAGTGAACGAGCTAAGGCTTACTACGAGCAGTACGTC.

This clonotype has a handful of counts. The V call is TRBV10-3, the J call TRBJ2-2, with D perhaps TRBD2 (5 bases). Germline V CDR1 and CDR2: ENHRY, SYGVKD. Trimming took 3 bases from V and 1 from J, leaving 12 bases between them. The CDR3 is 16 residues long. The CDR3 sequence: CAISELVAGNTGELFF. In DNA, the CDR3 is TGTGCCATCAGTGAACTCGTGGCGGGGAACACCGGGGAGCTGTTTTTT.